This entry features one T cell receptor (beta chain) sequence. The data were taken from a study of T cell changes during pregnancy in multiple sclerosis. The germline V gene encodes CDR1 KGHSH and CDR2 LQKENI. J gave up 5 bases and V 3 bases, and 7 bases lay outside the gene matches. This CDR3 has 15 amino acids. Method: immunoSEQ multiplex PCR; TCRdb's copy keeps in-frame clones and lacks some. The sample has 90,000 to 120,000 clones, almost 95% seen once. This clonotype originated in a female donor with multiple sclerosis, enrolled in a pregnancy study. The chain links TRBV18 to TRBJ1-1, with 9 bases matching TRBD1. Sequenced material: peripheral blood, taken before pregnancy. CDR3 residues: CASSPAGTGRTEAFF. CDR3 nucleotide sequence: TGTGCCAGCTCACCTGCCGGGACAGGGAGGACTGAAGCTTTCTTT. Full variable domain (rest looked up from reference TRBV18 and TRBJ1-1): NAGVMQNPRHLVRRRGQEARLRCSPMKGHSHVYWYRQLPEEGLKFMVYLQKENIIDESGMPKERFSAEFPKEGPSILRIQQVVRGDSAAYFCASSPAGTGRTEAFFGQGTRLTVV.